This T cell receptor beta chain originates from a study of CD8+ T cells in alopecia areata. Extracted from the samples, RNA was reverse transcribed into cDNA to serve as the sequencing template. The assay was immunoSEQ multiplex PCR, and TCRdb's table has in-frame clones only and misses some. The sample yields 150,000 or so clones, 80% to 90% seen once. The sequence was collected from a human donor with alopecia areata. The sample was CD8+ T cells sorted from blood, taken at week 0.

The CDR3 protein is CAWAQGKYEQYF. Here the CDR3 DNA reads TGTGCCTGGGCACAGGGGAAATACGAGCAGTACTTC. This chain joins TRBV30 and TRBJ2-7, with 7 bases aligning to TRBD1. J lost 4 bases, V lost 5 bases, and 5 bases had no gene match. The CDR3 extends over 12 amino acids. Germline loops: CDR1 GTSNPN, CDR2 SVGIG (reference sequence).